The 32 T cell receptor beta chains presented below share a single source sample, sequenced in a study of T cells in tuberculosis. The table came from immunoSEQ multiplex PCR; TCRdb's copy has only in-frame clones and leaves some out. There are over 30,000 clones in the sample; under 98% occur only once, and roughly 6.2% lies in the top ten. The sequenced material came from PBMCs. All receptors come from a donor between 10 and 35 years old with latent tuberculosis or without tuberculosis infection.

The chain employs TRBV9 and TRBJ2-7; possible D gene TRBD1, 5 bases. V was pared by 0 bases and J by 2 bases, with 12 bases between. The CDR3 has 15 amino acids. Germline V gene lookup returns CDR1 SGDLS and CDR2 YYNGEE. Here the CDR3 DNA reads TGTGCCAGCAGCGTAGGGGGCAGGCCGACCTACGAGCAGTACTTC. Translated: CASSVGGRPTYEQYF.

This clone was found once. CDR3: CASSFRGASYEQYF. DNA for the CDR3: TGTGCCAGCAGTTTTCGGGGGGCTTCCTACGAGCAGTACTTC. The chain uses TRBV27 and TRBJ2-7; a possible D gene is TRBD2 (7 bases). There are 14 residues in the CDR3. Trimming removed 3 bases at V and 1 base at J, with 10 bases between. The V gene's germline CDR1 is MNHEY and CDR2 SMNVEV (reference sequence).

The chain is built from TRBV7-9 and TRBJ2-7; possible D gene TRBD2, 6 bases. The germline gives CDR1 SEHNR, CDR2 FQNEAQ (reference sequence). The CDR3 is 13 amino acids. Between the trimmed V and J ends, which lost 5 bases and 2 bases, there was a span of 10 bases. CDR3 amino acids: CASSLRLAYEQYF. In nucleotides, the CDR3 is TGTGCCAGCAGCCTAAGACTAGCCTACGAGCAGTACTTC.

V gene TRBV9 combines with J gene TRBJ1-2; D unclear. CDR3 size: 14 residues. CDR1 and CDR2 (germline): SGDLS, YYNGEE. Trimming removed 3 bases at V and 5 bases at J, with 14 bases between. The CDR3 coding sequence is TGTGCCAGCAGCGAGGTTTCGGTCGGGTATGGCTACACCTTC. Translation: CASSEVSVGYGYTF.

This chain joins TRBV15 and TRBJ2-7; no clear D. The CDR3 has 14 amino acids. CDR1 is LNHNV, CDR2 YYDKDF, per germline (reference sequence). Trimming took 0 bases from V and 2 from J, leaving 8 bases between them. CDR3 residues: CATSRDRITYEQYF. CDR3 nucleotide sequence: TGTGCCACCAGCAGAGACAGAATTACCTACGAGCAGTACTTC.

The table lists this clone with a count of one. The V and J genes are TRBV18 and TRBJ1-2; D ambiguous. Germline V gene data show CDR1 as KGHSH and CDR2 as LQKENI. The V end lost 0 bases, the J end lost 5 bases, and 10 bases lay between the germline ends. The CDR3 runs to 14 residues. CDR3 amino acids: CASSPPFTIYGYTF. The CDR3, as DNA: TGTGCCAGCTCACCACCTTTCACTATTTATGGCTACACCTTC.

J is TRBJ2-7 and V is TRBV6-1, with 10 bases identical to TRBD1. The V gene end was trimmed by 1 base and the J gene end by 3 bases; junction bases not matched to a gene: 3. CDR3 length equals 15 residues. Germline assignment: CDR1 MNHNS and CDR2 SASEGT. This CDR3 reads CASSEGGQGIYEQYF. CDR3 DNA: TGTGCCAGCAGTGAAGGGGGACAGGGGATCTACGAGCAGTACTTC.

This clone has only one observation. This sequence joins TRBV7-9 and TRBJ2-7; tentatively, D is TRBD1 (5 bases). Deletions cut 1 base from V and 3 bases from J, with 22 bases between. The CDR3 runs to 18 residues. Per germline, CDR1 SEHNR and CDR2 FQNEAQ (reference sequence). The CDR3 region is CASSLDRRSGREDYEQYF. The CDR3 nucleotides are TGTGCCAGCAGCTTAGATCGCAGGTCCGGCAGGGAAGACTACGAGCAGTACTTC.

This rearrangement joins TRBV25-1 to TRBJ1-2; 7 nucleotides align to TRBD1. Trimming at V came to 1 base and at J to 5 bases, leaving 4 bases not matched to a gene. The CDR3 length is 14 residues. Germline V gives CDR1 MGHDK, CDR2 SYGVNS. The CDR3 sequence: CASSESWTGYGYTF. DNA of the CDR3: TGTGCCAGCAGTGAATCTTGGACAGGATATGGCTACACCTTC.

The chain couples TRBV5-4 to TRBJ2-6; D might be TRBD2 (5 bases). V lost 8 bases to trimming and J lost 0 bases, with 12 bases between them. Germline-derived CDR1 and CDR2 are SGHNT and YYREEE (reference sequence). The CDR3 loop spans 15 amino acids. This CDR3 reads CASSAPYSGANVLTF. The DNA for the CDR3 is TGTGCCAGTAGCGCGCCGTACTCTGGGGCCAACGTCCTGACTTTC.

The chain employs TRBV20-1 and TRBJ1-3, with D unclear. V gave up 7 bases and J gave up 2 bases, with 6 bases separating them. CDR3 length: 11 amino acids. Germline CDR1 reads DFQATT; CDR2 reads SNEGSKA (reference sequence). The CDR3 nucleotides are TGCAGTGTCGGAGCTGGAAACACCATATATTTT. Amino acid sequence: CSVGAGNTIYF.

This sequence joins TRBV11-2 and TRBJ1-1; D is unclear. V lost 3 bases and J 1 base, leaving 9 bases between the germline ends. CDR1 is SGHAT, CDR2 FQNNGV, per germline. The length of the CDR3 is 14 residues. CDR3 loop: CASSFGFSNTEAFF. The CDR3 nucleotides are TGTGCCAGCAGCTTCGGGTTCTCGAACACTGAAGCTTTCTTT.

The chain uses TRBV7-2 and TRBJ2-2; D possibly corresponds to TRBD1 (7 bases). Germline V gene sequence: CDR1 SGHTA, CDR2 FQGNSA. Trimming stripped 4 bases from V and 6 bases from J, with 15 bases between. This CDR3 is 15 amino acids long. The chain's CDR3 is CASSSGDREAGELFF. The CDR3, as DNA: TGTGCCAGCAGCTCGGGAGACAGGGAAGCCGGGGAGCTGTTTTTT.

The chain couples TRBV11-2 to TRBJ1-1; 7 bases are shared with TRBD1. In germline, CDR1 is SGHAT, CDR2 FQNNGV. After removal of 6 bases from V and 0 bases from J, the junction contained 4 bases not matched to a gene. This CDR3 contains 14 residues. CDR3 in amino acids: CASREGQMNTEAFF. The CDR3 nucleotides are TGTGCCAGCAGGGAGGGACAGATGAACACTGAAGCTTTCTTT.

V is TRBV9 and J is TRBJ1-2, with 7 bases matching TRBD1. The CDR3 covers 15 residues. CDR1 and CDR2 from the germline V gene are SGDLS and YYNGEE. Trimming took 3 bases from V and 2 from J; bases not matched to a gene: 7. CDR3 sequence: CASSGYRGINYGYTF. The CDR3 nucleotides read TGTGCCAGCAGCGGATACAGGGGAATCAACTATGGCTACACCTTC.

V is TRBV2 and J is TRBJ2-1, with a weak D call TRBD2 (6 bases). Trimming took 4 bases from V and 13 from J, leaving 20 bases between them. The CDR3 is 14 residues long. The V gene's germline CDR1 is SNHLY and CDR2 FYNNEI. Written as DNA, the CDR3 is TGTGCCAGCAGTGGGCGGGACCTTACAATGACCCAGTTCTTC. Translation: CASSGRDLTMTQFF.

The DNA of the CDR3 is TGTGCCAGCAGCGTAGGATCCGGGACAGGGGGAGCTTACGAGCAGTACTTC. Translating it yields CASSVGSGTGGAYEQYF. The chain combines TRBV9 with TRBJ2-7; 11 bases are a match to TRBD1. The germline V gene has CDR1 SGDLS and CDR2 YYNGEE. The CDR3 loop spans 17 amino acids. V gave up 0 bases and J gave up 4 bases; unmatched junction bases: 9.

This chain connects TRBV2 to TRBJ1-1; the D is unclear. Germline CDR1 SNHLY, CDR2 FYNNEI. Trimming took 7 bases from V and 1 from J, leaving 13 bases between them. The CDR3 extends over 14 amino acids. CDR3 sequence reads: CASTKRGGNTEAFF. CDR3 sequence (DNA): TGTGCCAGCACCAAGCGAGGAGGGAACACTGAAGCTTTCTTT.

This sequence joins TRBV19 and TRBJ1-2, with D perhaps matching TRBD1 (6 bases). Between the trimmed V and J ends, which lost 5 bases and 0 bases, there was a span of 10 bases. Germline lookup yields CDR1 LNHDA and CDR2 SQIVND (reference sequence). CDR3 size: 14 residues. In nucleotides, the CDR3 is TGTGCCAGTAGTCGCTGGGACACTAACTATGGCTACACCTTC. Translating gives CASSRWDTNYGYTF.

The CDR3 here is CATGTSGYNEQFF. CDR3 DNA sequence: TGTGCCACCGGGACTAGCGGTTACAATGAGCAGTTCTTC. V is TRBV27 and J is TRBJ2-1; 11 bases fit TRBD2. The V and J ends lost 10 bases and 4 bases, in that order; junction bases with no gene match: 3. This CDR3 contains 13 residues. Germline V gene sequence: CDR1 MNHEY, CDR2 SMNVEV (reference sequence).

This clone was recorded only once. The chain employs TRBV2 and TRBJ1-5; D may be TRBD1 (6 bases). Germline CDR1 reads SNHLY; CDR2 reads FYNNEI. The CDR3 runs to 13 residues. Trimming took off 6 bases at V and 4 bases at J, with 10 bases between the two ends. CDR3 sequence reads: CASSRDTNQPQHF. The CDR3 region has the DNA TGTGCCAGCAGCCGGGACACTAATCAGCCCCAGCATTTT.

The genes are TRBV6-1 and TRBJ1-4; a possible D gene is TRBD1 (5 bases). The ends were cut back, 3 bases at V and 8 bases at J, with 16 bases in the middle. CDR1 and CDR2 (germline): MNHNS, SASEGT. CDR3 size: 15 residues. The CDR3 DNA is TGTGCCAGCAGTGAGACAGATTATCCACCCGAAAAACTGTTTTTT. It specifies CASSETDYPPEKLFF.

The genes are TRBV9 and TRBJ2-1; the match to TRBD2 covers 11 bases. The CDR3 has 15 amino acids. Trimming removed 0 bases from V and 5 bases from J; junction bases left unmatched: 1. Looked up from germline, CDR1 is SGDLS and CDR2 is YYNGEE. Written as DNA, the CDR3 is TGTGCCAGCAGCGTAGGGGGACTAGCGGACAATGAGCAGTTCTTC. Protein product: CASSVGGLADNEQFF.

The chain couples TRBV25-1 to TRBJ1-1, with TRBD1 as a possible D gene (5 bases). This CDR3 is 14 amino acids long. Germline V CDR1 and CDR2: MGHDK, SYGVNS. Trimming took off 1 base at V and 1 base at J, with 7 bases between the two ends. The CDR3: CASSESGGNTEAFF. CDR3 DNA sequence: TGTGCCAGCAGTGAATCGGGGGGGAACACTGAAGCTTTCTTT.

The chain uses TRBV29-1 and TRBJ1-2; 9 bases line up with TRBD1. CDR3 size: 14 residues. CDR1 and CDR2 from the germline V gene are SQVTM and ANQGSEA. This chain's CDR3 is CSGTGPVWGDGYTF. The CDR3 DNA reads as TGCAGTGGGACAGGGCCGGTATGGGGAGATGGCTACACCTTC.

V is TRBV2 and J is TRBJ2-1; 8 bases are shared with TRBD2. The CDR3 totals 17 residues. Per the germline V gene, CDR1 is SNHLY and CDR2 is FYNNEI. V trimming: 6 bases; J trimming: 7 bases; junction bases outside the gene matches: 17. The CDR3 DNA reads as TGTGCCAGCAGCGGGGACCTAGCGGGCCTTTTAGGGAATGAGCAGTTCTTC. This encodes CASSGDLAGLLGNEQFF.

In its sample, this clone was seen once. This chain uses TRBV4-1 with TRBJ1-3; 7 nucleotides line up with TRBD1. Trimming removed 5 bases from V and 0 bases from J; junction bases left unmatched: 4. Per germline, CDR1 MGHRA and CDR2 YSYEKL. The CDR3 runs to 15 residues. CDR3 bases: TGCGCCAGCAGCGGAAGGACAGGCTCTGGAAACACCATATATTTT. This sequence encodes CASSGRTGSGNTIYF.

Comments on this clone: Other nucleotide sequences from this sample produce the same CDR3. V usage is TRBV5-1 and J usage is TRBJ2-2; D might be TRBD1 (5 bases). V lost 2 bases and J 4 bases, leaving 6 bases between the germline ends. The germline V gene encodes CDR1 SGHRS and CDR2 YFSETQ. This CDR3 spans 13 amino acids. DNA of the CDR3: TGCGCCAGCAGCTTTCAGGGCACCGGGGAGCTGTTTTTT. Encoded protein: CASSFQGTGELFF.

The chain couples TRBV6-1 to TRBJ2-1, with D hard to call. V gave up 7 bases and J gave up 6 bases, with 19 bases separating them. This CDR3 has 15 residues. Germline CDR1 MNHNS, CDR2 SASEGT. The CDR3 reads CASMPWPQNSNEQFF. CDR3 sequence (DNA): TGTGCCAGCATGCCTTGGCCCCAGAATTCCAATGAGCAGTTCTTC.

The rearrangement uses TRBV5-1 and TRBJ2-5; perhaps TRBD2 as D (6 bases). This CDR3 spans 12 amino acids. V gave up 2 bases and J gave up 6 bases, with 8 bases separating them. Germline assignment: CDR1 SGHRS and CDR2 YFSETQ. The CDR3 sequence is CASSFGGKTQYF. CDR3 sequence (DNA): TGCGCCAGCAGCTTCGGGGGAAAGACCCAGTACTTC.

J is TRBJ2-2 and V is TRBV27, with D hard to call. V lost 4 bases, J lost 8 bases, and 8 bases lay in between. The CDR3 loop spans 12 amino acids. The germline gives CDR1 MNHEY, CDR2 SMNVEV (reference sequence). CDR3 sequence: CASSYAMGELFF. Here the CDR3 DNA reads TGTGCCAGCAGTTACGCGATGGGGGAGCTGTTTTTT.

The chain carries TRBV5-1 and TRBJ2-1; D is uncertain. Trimming removed 4 bases from V and 3 bases from J, with 20 bases in between. The CDR3 sequence is 17 residues long. Germline CDR1 reads SGHRS; CDR2 reads YFSETQ. The CDR3 DNA is TGCGCCAGCAGCAACTCCACGACGAGCAGACACTACAATGAGCAGTTCTTC. Translation: CASSNSTTSRHYNEQFF.